These 7 T cell receptor beta chains came from one sample sequenced in a study of identical twins. TCRdb independently ran MiXCR on the 5' RACE reads; one entry per CDR3 protein. This table holds 540,000 or so distinct CDR3 sequences, 20% to 25% found once. These data also featured in a second study, about yellow fever vaccine responses in identical twins.

The sequenced material came from CD4+ T cells sorted from blood. These receptors were taken from a woman between 18 and 29 years old in good health.

This sequence joins TRBV7-7 and TRBJ2-2; maybe TRBD2 (5 bases). Germline V gene sequence: CDR1 SSHAT, CDR2 FNYEAQ (reference sequence). The CDR3 is 17 amino acids. The V end was cut by 4 bases, the J end by 4 bases, with 19 bases between. The CDR3 DNA reads as TGTGCCAGCAGCTCGGGTGTGGCTAGCTCGGGCACCGGGGAGCTGTTTTTT. It encodes CASSSGVASSGTGELFF.

This chain connects TRBV20-1 to TRBJ2-1; D possibly corresponds to TRBD2 (5 bases). Trimming shortened V by 5 bases and J by 10 bases, and 18 bases separated the two germline ends. This CDR3 has 13 residues. Germline values: CDR1 DFQATT, CDR2 SNEGSKA (reference sequence). DNA of the CDR3: TGCAGTGCTGATACTCAGGAGCGGTGGGAGCAGTTCTTC. This sequence encodes CSADTQERWEQFF.

The rearrangement links TRBV12-3 or TRBV12-4 to TRBJ1-1; 7 bases fit TRBD1. This CDR3 is built from 13 residues. Trimming took 6 bases from V and 7 from J; bases not matched to a gene: 8. The CDR3 DNA reads as TGTGCCAGCAGCCAAAGAGACAGGGATGAAGCTTTCTTT. This gives the protein CASSQRDRDEAFF.

This clonotype was picked up a small number of times. The chain joins TRBV19 to TRBJ2-4; D is perhaps TRBD2 (6 bases). CDR1 is LNHDA, CDR2 SQIVND, per germline (reference sequence). Between the trimmed V and J ends, which lost 4 bases and 1 base, there was a span of 11 bases. The CDR3 is 15 amino acids. DNA of the CDR3: TGTGCCAGTAGTAAGGGGACTGTCGCCAAAAACATTCAGTACTTC. This translates into CASSKGTVAKNIQYF.

The CDR3 nucleotides read TGTGCCAGCTCACAAGGGACAGGGAGATACAATGAGCAGTTCTTC. This encodes CASSQGTGRYNEQFF. V gene TRBV18 combines with J gene TRBJ2-1, with 9 bases aligning to TRBD1. The germline V gene encodes CDR1 KGHSH and CDR2 LQKENI. V lost 4 bases, J lost 4 bases, and 5 bases stayed unmatched. The CDR3 covers 15 residues.

The rearrangement links TRBV3-1 to TRBJ2-4; 9 bases line up with TRBD2. The J segment lost 7 bases and the V segment lost 6 bases, leaving 10 bases of the junction unmatched. CDR3 size: 15 residues. Germline V CDR1 and CDR2: LGHDT, YNNKEL (reference sequence). The chain's CDR3 is CASSRHIAGVNIQYF. The CDR3, as DNA: TGTGCCAGCAGTCGTCACATAGCGGGAGTGAACATTCAGTACTTC. The full variable domain, its missing parts supplied by reference TRBV3-1 and TRBJ2-4, is DTAVSQTPKYLVTQMGNDKSIKCEQNLGHDTMYWYKQDSKKFLKIMFSYNNKELIINETVPNRFSPKSPDKAHLNLHINSLELGDSAVYFCASSRHIAGVNIQYFGAGTRLSVL.

The rearrangement joins TRBV5-1 to TRBJ2-7; D ambiguous. This CDR3 region has 14 residues. V shed 2 bases and J shed 3 bases, with 12 bases lying between them. Germline values: CDR1 SGHRS, CDR2 YFSETQ. As DNA, the CDR3 is TGCGCCAGCAGCTTTTCTAGAAACTACTACGAGCAGTACTTC. Protein sequence: CASSFSRNYYEQYF.